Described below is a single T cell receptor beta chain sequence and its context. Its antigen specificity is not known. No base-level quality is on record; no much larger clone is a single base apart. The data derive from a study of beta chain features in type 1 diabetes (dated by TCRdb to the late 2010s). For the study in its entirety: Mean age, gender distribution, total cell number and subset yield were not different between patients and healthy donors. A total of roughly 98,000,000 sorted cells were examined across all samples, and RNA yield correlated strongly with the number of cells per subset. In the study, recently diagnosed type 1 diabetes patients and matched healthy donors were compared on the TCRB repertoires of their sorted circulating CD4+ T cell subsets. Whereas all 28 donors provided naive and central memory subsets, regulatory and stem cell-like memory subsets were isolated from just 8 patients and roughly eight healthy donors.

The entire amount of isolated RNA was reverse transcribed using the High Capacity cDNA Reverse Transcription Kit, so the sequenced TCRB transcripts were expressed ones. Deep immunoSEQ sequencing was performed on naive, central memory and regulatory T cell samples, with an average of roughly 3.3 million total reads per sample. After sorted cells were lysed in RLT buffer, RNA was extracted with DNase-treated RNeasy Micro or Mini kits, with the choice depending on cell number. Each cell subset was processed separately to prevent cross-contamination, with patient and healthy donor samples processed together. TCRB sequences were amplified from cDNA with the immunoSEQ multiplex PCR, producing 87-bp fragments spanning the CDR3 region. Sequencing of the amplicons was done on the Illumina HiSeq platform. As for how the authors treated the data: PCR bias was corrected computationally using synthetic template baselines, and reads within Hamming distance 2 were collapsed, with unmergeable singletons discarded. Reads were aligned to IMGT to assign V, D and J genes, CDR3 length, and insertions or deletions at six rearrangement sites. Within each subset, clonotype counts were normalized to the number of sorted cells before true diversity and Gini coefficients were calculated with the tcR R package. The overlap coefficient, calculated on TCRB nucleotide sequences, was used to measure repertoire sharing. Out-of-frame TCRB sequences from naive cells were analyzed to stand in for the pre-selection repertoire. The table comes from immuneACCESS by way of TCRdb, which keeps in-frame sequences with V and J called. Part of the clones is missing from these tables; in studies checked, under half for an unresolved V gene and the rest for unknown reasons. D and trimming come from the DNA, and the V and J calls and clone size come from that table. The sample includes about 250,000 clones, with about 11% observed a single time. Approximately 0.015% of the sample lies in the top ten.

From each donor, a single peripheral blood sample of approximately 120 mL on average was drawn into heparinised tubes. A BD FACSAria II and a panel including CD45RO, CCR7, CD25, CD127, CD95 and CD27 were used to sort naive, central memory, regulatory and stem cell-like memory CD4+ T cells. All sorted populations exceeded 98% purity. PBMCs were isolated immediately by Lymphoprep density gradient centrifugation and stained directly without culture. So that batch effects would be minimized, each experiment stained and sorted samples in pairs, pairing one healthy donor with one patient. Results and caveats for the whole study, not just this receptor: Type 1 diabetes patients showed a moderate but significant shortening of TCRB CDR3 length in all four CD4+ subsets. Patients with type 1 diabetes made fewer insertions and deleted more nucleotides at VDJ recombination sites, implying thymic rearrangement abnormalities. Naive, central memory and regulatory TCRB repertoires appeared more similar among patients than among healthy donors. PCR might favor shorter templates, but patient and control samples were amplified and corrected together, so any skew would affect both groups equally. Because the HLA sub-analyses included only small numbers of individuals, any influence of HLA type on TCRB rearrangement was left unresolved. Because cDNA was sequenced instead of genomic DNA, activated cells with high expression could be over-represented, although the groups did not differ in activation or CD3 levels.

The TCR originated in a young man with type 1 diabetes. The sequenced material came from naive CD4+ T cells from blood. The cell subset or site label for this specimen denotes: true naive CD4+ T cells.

CDR3 sequence: CASRTEGEGYTF. The nucleotide sequence reads TGTGCCAGCAGAACGGAGGGAGAAGGCTACACCTTC. Recombination connected TRBV11-2 to TRBJ1-2, with no confidently assigned D gene. The CDR3, cysteine through phenylalanine, is 12 amino acids long. Of all the DNA, just the CDR3 is kept, 36 bases in frame from base 1. V drops 6 bases and J drops 8 bases, leaving 13 bases in between. Via the germline V gene, CDR1 is SGHAT and CDR2 FQNNGV.